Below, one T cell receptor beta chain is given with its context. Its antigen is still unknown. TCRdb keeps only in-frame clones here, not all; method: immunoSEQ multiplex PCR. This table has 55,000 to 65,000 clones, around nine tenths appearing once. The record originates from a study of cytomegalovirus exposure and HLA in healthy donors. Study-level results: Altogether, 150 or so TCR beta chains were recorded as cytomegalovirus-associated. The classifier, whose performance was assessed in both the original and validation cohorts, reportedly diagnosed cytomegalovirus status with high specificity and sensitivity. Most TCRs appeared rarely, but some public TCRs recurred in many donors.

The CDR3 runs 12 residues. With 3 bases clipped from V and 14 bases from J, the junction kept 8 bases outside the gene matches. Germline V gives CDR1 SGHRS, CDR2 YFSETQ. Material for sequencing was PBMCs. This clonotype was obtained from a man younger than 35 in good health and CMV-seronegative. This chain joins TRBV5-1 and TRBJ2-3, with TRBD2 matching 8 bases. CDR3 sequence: CASSWRREDWYF. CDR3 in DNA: TGCGCCAGCAGCTGGAGGCGGGAGGATTGGTATTTT.